This TCR beta chain came from a study of graft-versus-host responses after intestinal transplantation. Study details: Recipients had transplants, and these were multivisceral, liver-intestinal, or isolated intestinal. All recipients were given anti-thymocyte globulin induction, and tacrolimus and steroids were then administered for 3 to 4 years. General observations from the study: Within allografts, high graft-versus-host to host-versus-graft clonal ratios were seen among patients with graft-donor T cell macrochimerism. Detected in recipient marrow were GvH clones, some of which were first observed in ileum or blood.

Data came from immunoSEQ multiplex PCR; TCRdb stores just in-frame clones and leaves some out. The profile covers about 82,000 clones, with 75% to 95% appearing a single time and more than 0.075% taken by the ten largest. About this clone: Its antigen is not identified.

V was cut by 7 bases and J by 0 bases, with 15 bases left in between. CDR1 and CDR2 (germline): SNHLY, FYNNEI. The CDR3 is 15 residues long. This chain uses TRBV2 with TRBJ1-1, with D possibly matching TRBD1 (5 bases). Sequencing used unstimulated CD4+ T cells sorted from spleen or lymph node cells, obtained before intestinal transplant. This TCR was sampled from a human donor who received an intestinal transplant. The CDR3 protein is CASTSVGQMNTEAFF. The CDR3 nucleotides are TGTGCCAGCACCTCGGTGGGGCAGATGAACACTGAAGCTTTCTTT.